One and the same sample provided the 32 T cell receptor beta chains below, sequenced in a study of T cell clonality in common variable immunodeficiency. Here immunoSEQ multiplex PCR was the method, and the copy in TCRdb shows in-frame clones only, minus some. This set yields more than 35,000 clones and no singletons; the top ten hold 0.95%. Sequenced: peripheral blood mononuclear cells. These receptors originate from a person aged 18 to 75 in good health.

This clone came up many times. The CDR3 extends 3 residues past the end of the read, so its final part is completed from the germline J gene. This chain uses TRBV5-4 with TRBJ2-7, with 9 bases identical to TRBD2. With 4 bases clipped from V and 1 base from J, the junction kept 3 bases outside the gene matches. CDR3 length equals 14 residues. The germline V gene has CDR1 SGHNT and CDR2 YYREEE (reference sequence). The CDR3 spells CASSVLAGSYEQYF. The sequenced CDR3 bases are TGTGCCAGCAGCGTCCTAGCGGGATCCTACGAG.

In its sample, this clone was seen many times. This chain's CDR3 is CACRDRVSNTEAFF. The CDR3 bases that were read are TGTGCCTGCAGAGACAGGGTGAGTAACACTGAA. The J gene is TRBJ1-1, the V gene TRBV30, with 7 bases identical to TRBD1. Read coverage stops 3 residues before the CDR3 terminus; the germline J gene supplies the remainder. The trim removed 6 bases at V and 2 bases at J, leaving 9 bases unmatched. The CDR3 has 14 residues. Germline-derived CDR1 and CDR2 are GTSNPN and SVGIG (reference sequence).

This clone occurred many times. Read data end 3 residues before the CDR3 end; the end is taken from the germline J gene. J is TRBJ1-5 and V is TRBV9; weak D call: TRBD1 (6 bases). This CDR3 is built from 16 residues. The germline gives CDR1 SGDLS, CDR2 YYNGEE. Here the CDR3 reads CASSVAGDRSLEPQHF. The DNA read from the CDR3 is TGTGCCAGCAGCGTTGCCGGCGACAGGTCCTTGGAACCC.

This clone was recorded at least ten times. The DNA ends 3 residues before the CDR3 does, and the rest of the CDR3 is filled in from the germline J gene. The chain has TRBV5-4 and TRBJ2-1, with TRBD2 matching over 13 bases. The CDR3 runs 15 residues. CDR1 SGHNT and CDR2 YYREEE come from the germline V gene (reference sequence). After removal of 1 base from V and 6 bases from J, the junction contained 1 base not matched to a gene. The sequenced part of the CDR3 DNA is TGTGCCAGCAGCTTGTGGACTAGCGGGAGCAATGAG. Translated: CASSLWTSGSNE. The CDR3, in full, reads CASSLWTSGSNEQFF.

This clone was seen ten or more times. Read coverage stops 3 residues before the CDR3 terminus; the germline J gene supplies the remainder. The chain couples TRBV7-3 to TRBJ2-2, with TRBD1 matching 9 bases. This CDR3 region has 16 residues. Germline CDR1 and CDR2: SGHTA and FQGTGA. V shed 4 bases and J 6 bases; nucleotides not matched to a gene: 9. CDR3 loop: CASSSWGTGLPGELFF. CDR3 bases read: TGTGCCAGCAGCTCCTGGGGGACAGGGCTCCCCGGGGAG.

This clone was seen at least ten times. The sequence runs out 3 residues before the end of the CDR3; the remainder is reconstructed from the germline J gene. V usage is TRBV6-1 and J usage is TRBJ1-2; no firm D call. The CDR3 is 15 amino acids. CDR1 is MNHNS and CDR2 is SASEGT in the germline V gene. V was trimmed by 6 bases and J by 0 bases, leaving 14 bases between them. The CDR3 loop is CASSENTGSNYGYTF. The DNA read from the CDR3 is TGTGCCAGCAGCGAAAACACGGGTTCTAACTATGGC.

This clone has a count of ten or more. The CDR3 extends 3 residues past the end of the read, so its final part is completed from the germline J gene. The chain has TRBV5-6 and TRBJ1-1, with 10 bases fitting TRBD1. CDR1 is SGHDT, CDR2 YYEEEE, per germline. This CDR3 is built from 15 residues. The CDR3 reads CASSFYRDRGGSAFF. Partial CDR3 DNA: TGTGCCAGCAGCTTCTACCGGGACAGGGGAGGTTCG.

This clone appeared many times. The CDR3 is cut off 3 residues early in the read; its end comes from the germline J gene. The rearrangement links TRBV6-1 to TRBJ2-1, with D unclear. The germline V gene encodes CDR1 MNHNS and CDR2 SASEGT. Trimming pared 1 base from V and 0 bases from J, leaving 10 bases between. The CDR3 loop spans 16 amino acids. CDR3 in amino acids: CASSEGQGNSYNEQFF. Partial CDR3 DNA: TGTGCCAGCAGTGAAGGTCAAGGTAACTCCTACAATGAG.

This clone was detected many times. The read terminates 3 residues ahead of where the CDR3 ends, so the germline J gene completes it. V is TRBV5-4 and J is TRBJ1-2; tentatively, D is TRBD1 (6 bases). With 3 bases removed from V and 2 bases from J, the gap between germline ends came to 14 bases. Per the germline V gene, CDR1 is SGHNT and CDR2 is YYREEE (reference sequence). The CDR3 runs to 15 residues. The CDR3 sequence: CASSYDPQGNYGYTF. The covered CDR3 bases are TGTGCCAGCAGCTATGATCCTCAGGGGAACTATGGC. Variable domain in full (rest from reference TRBV5-4 and TRBJ1-2): ETGVTQSPTHLIKTRGQQVTLRCSSQSGHNTVSWYQQALGQGPQFIFQYYREEENGRGNFPPRFSGLQFPNYSSELNVNALELDDSALYLCASSYDPQGNYGYTFGSGTRLTVV.

There are many counts of this clone. From the germline J gene comes the end of the CDR3, since the read stops 3 residues before it. V usage is TRBV7-2 and J usage is TRBJ2-5, with D perhaps TRBD2 (6 bases). V lost 5 bases and J 1 base, leaving 11 bases between the germline ends. The germline CDR1 and CDR2 sequences are SGHTA and FQGNSA. The CDR3 extends over 14 amino acids. The CDR3 reads CASSRAGTQETQYF. Partial CDR3 DNA: TGTGCCAGCAGCCGTGCGGGGACCCAAGAGACC.

This clone was seen ten or more times. The read terminates 3 residues before the CDR3 end, so the remaining end is supplied by the germline J gene. The rearrangement joins TRBV6-2 or TRBV6-3 to TRBJ1-1; D gene ambiguous. This CDR3 has 15 residues. CDR1 and CDR2 (germline): MNHEY, SVGEGT. Trimming stripped 5 bases from V and 2 bases from J, with 15 bases between. This CDR3 reads CASSPHGFLNTEAFF. Incomplete CDR3 DNA: TGTGCCAGCAGTCCCCACGGGTTTTTAAACACTGAA.

The table lists this clone with many counts. With the read ending 3 residues before the CDR3 end, the germline J gene is used to fill in that end. The rearrangement links TRBV7-6 to TRBJ1-2, with TRBD1 matching 12 bases. From germline, CDR1 is SGHVS and CDR2 FNYEAQ. The CDR3 runs to 14 residues. The sequenced part of the CDR3 DNA is TGTGCCAGCAGCCCGGGACAGGGGGCTTTCGGC. It codes for CASSPGQGAFG. The complete CDR3 reads CASSPGQGAFGYTF.

This clone was recorded many times. The read terminates 3 residues ahead of where the CDR3 ends, so the germline J gene completes it. The gene calls are TRBV2 and TRBJ1-5; D not resolved. The ends were cut back, 6 bases at V and 6 bases at J, with 12 bases in the middle. The CDR3 has 13 residues. In germline, CDR1 is SNHLY, CDR2 FYNNEI. Incomplete CDR3 DNA: TGTGCCAGCAGCCCTGAAGTCGGTCAGCCC. This gives the protein CASSPEVGQP. The full CDR3 is CASSPEVGQPQHF.

This clone was seen many times. The read gets to within 3 residues of the CDR3 end, and the germline J gene fills in the rest. The V gene is TRBV19, the J gene TRBJ1-4; 8 positions agree with TRBD1. From germline, CDR1 is LNHDA and CDR2 SQIVND (reference sequence). Trimming took 5 bases from V and 8 from J; bases not matched to a gene: 16. The CDR3 sequence is 17 residues long. CDR3 residues: CASSSWTGRIREEKLFF. Partial CDR3 DNA: TGTGCCAGTAGTTCCTGGACAGGGAGGATTCGAGAGGAAAAA.

This clone occurred many times. The missing CDR3 end, 3 residues past where the read stops, is filled in from the germline J gene. This chain uses TRBV5-4 with TRBJ1-1; possible D gene TRBD1, 5 bases. Trimming cost V 7 bases and J 0 bases, with 13 bases left between them. CDR3 size: 14 residues. The germline V gene has CDR1 SGHNT and CDR2 YYREEE (reference sequence). CDR3 residues: CASSWGGLNTEAFF. CDR3 DNA (partial): TGTGCCAGCTCCTGGGGGGGACTGAACACTGAA.

Only a few counts were recorded for this clone. CDR3 DNA, as far as it was read: TGTGCCAGCAGTGAGACAGGGTACGGCAATCAGCCC. Translating it yields CASSETGYGNQP. The entire CDR3 reads CASSETGYGNQPQHF. The V gene is TRBV6-2 or TRBV6-3, the J gene TRBJ1-5, with 7 bases lining up with TRBD1. Coverage ceases 3 residues before the CDR3 finishes, and the germline J gene fills in the end. Germline V CDR1 and CDR2: MNHEY, SVGEGT. The CDR3 is 15 amino acids. Unmatched junction bases numbered 6, after V lost 5 bases and J lost 2 bases.

This clone has at least ten counts. The read ends 3 residues early relative to the CDR3; the germline J gene fills the gap. The rearrangement joins TRBV12-3 or TRBV12-4 to TRBJ2-1, with D maybe TRBD2 (5 bases). Trimming removed 4 bases from V and 0 bases from J, with 7 bases in between. CDR3 length: 14 amino acids. The CDR3 here is CASSYGVSYNEQFF. The covered CDR3 bases are TGTGCCAGCAGTTACGGGGTCTCCTACAATGAG.

This clone was found many times. From the germline J gene comes the end of the CDR3, since the read stops 3 residues before it. V is TRBV4-2 and J is TRBJ2-1; TRBD2 matches 11 bases. The CDR3 sequence is 16 residues long. Germline CDR1 and CDR2: LGHNA and YNFKEQ. The trim removed 0 bases at V and 4 bases at J, leaving 2 bases unmatched. The sequenced CDR3 bases are TGTGCCAGCAGCCAAGATCTAGCGGGAGGTTACAATGAG. It is translated as CASSQDLAGGYNE. The full CDR3 protein is CASSQDLAGGYNEQFF.

This clone was found many times. The DNA read from the CDR3 is TGTGCCAGCAGCCAAGGGCAGGGCCCCACCGAG. Its translation is CASSQGQGPTE. The full-length CDR3 reads as CASSQGQGPTEQYF. The V call is TRBV4-2, the J call TRBJ2-7; D is perhaps TRBD1 (5 bases). The read ends 3 residues shy of where the CDR3 ends; the end is completed using the germline J gene. CDR3 size: 14 residues. Germline V lookup: CDR1 LGHNA, CDR2 YNFKEQ. V gave up 1 base and J gave up 6 bases, with 13 bases separating them.

This clone was seen at least ten times. With the read ending 3 residues before the CDR3 end, the germline J gene is used to fill in that end. The chain is built from TRBV6-2 or TRBV6-3 and TRBJ2-1; 12 bases fit TRBD2. J lost 6 bases, V lost 5 bases, and 5 bases had no gene match. Germline V CDR1 and CDR2: MNHEY, SVGEGT. There are 15 residues in the CDR3. The part of the CDR3 DNA that was read is TGTGCCAGCAGTAGGCTAGCGGGAGGGGGCAATGAG. It codes for CASSRLAGGGNE. The whole CDR3 protein is CASSRLAGGGNEQFF.

This clone was found many times. With the read ending 3 residues before the CDR3 end, the germline J gene is used to fill in that end. The V call is TRBV19, the J call TRBJ2-4; 7 bases are a match to TRBD2. After removal of 7 bases from V and 1 base from J, the junction contained 7 bases not matched to a gene. Germline V gene lookup returns CDR1 LNHDA and CDR2 SQIVND (reference sequence). The CDR3 runs 15 residues. The covered CDR3 bases are TGTGCCAGTATGTCGGGGGGTCTTGCCAAAAACATT. This encodes CASMSGGLAKNI. The whole CDR3 sequence is CASMSGGLAKNIQYF.

This clone was detected many times. The DNA ends 3 residues before the CDR3 does, and the rest of the CDR3 is filled in from the germline J gene. The chain is built from TRBV2 and TRBJ2-5; TRBD2 matches at 9 bases. V lost 11 bases to trimming and J lost 3 bases; unmatched junction nucleotides: 10. The CDR3 loop spans 14 amino acids. Germline CDR1 and CDR2: SNHLY and FYNNEI. The DNA read from the CDR3 is TGTGCCGGGAGAGAGCGGGGGGTGGAAGAGACC. As protein: CAGRERGVEET. The whole CDR3 sequence is CAGRERGVEETQYF.

In its sample, this clone was seen many times. The DNA ends 3 residues before the CDR3 does, and the rest of the CDR3 is filled in from the germline J gene. This chain links TRBV6-2 or TRBV6-3 with TRBJ1-5; no definite D call. The CDR3 has 15 amino acids. V lost 2 bases, J lost 1 base, and 9 bases lay in between. Germline V CDR1 and CDR2: MNHEY, SVGEGT. Partial CDR3 DNA: TGTGCCAGCAGTTACACGACAAGGAGCAATCAGCCC. It yields the protein CASSYTTRSNQP. The complete CDR3 reads CASSYTTRSNQPQHF.

This clone was observed many times. The read terminates 3 residues before the CDR3 end, so the remaining end is supplied by the germline J gene. The V call is TRBV7-2, the J call TRBJ1-2; D not resolved. The germline V gene encodes CDR1 SGHTA and CDR2 FQGNSA. Trimming took 1 base from V and 2 from J, leaving 11 bases between them. The CDR3 spans 15 residues. CDR3 sequence reads: CASSLVGKGNYGYTF. Incomplete CDR3 DNA: TGTGCCAGCAGCTTAGTTGGAAAGGGCAACTATGGC. The whole variable domain, filled in from reference TRBV7-2 and TRBJ1-2, reads GAGVSQSPSNKVTEKGKDVELRCDPISGHTALYWYRQSLGQGLEFLIYFQGNSAPDKSGLPSDRFSAERTGGSVSTLTIQRTQQEDSAVYLCASSLVGKGNYGYTFGSGTRLTVV.

This clone was observed at least ten times. The read ends 3 residues before the CDR3 terminus; that terminus is restored from the germline J gene. V is TRBV2 and J is TRBJ1-4, with 10 positions matching TRBD1. CDR1 is SNHLY, CDR2 FYNNEI, per germline. V dropped 6 bases and J dropped 8; count of bases not matched to a gene: 9. This CDR3 contains 15 residues. CDR3: CASRPRQGASEKLFF. The sequenced part of the CDR3 DNA is TGTGCCAGCAGACCCAGACAGGGGGCAAGCGAAAAA.

This clone was detected ten times or more. The CDR3 end falls 3 residues outside the read, so it is completed with the germline J gene. This sequence joins TRBV4-1 and TRBJ2-3; TRBD1 might be the D (5 bases). This CDR3 has 18 residues. CDR1 and CDR2 from the germline V gene are MGHRA and YSYEKL. Trimming shortened V by 4 bases and J by 5 bases, and 25 bases separated the two germline ends. The CDR3 bases that were read are TGCGCCAGCAGCCTAAGCGTCCGGACACTGGCTAGGATAGATACG. Translation: CASSLSVRTLARIDT. The whole CDR3 protein reads CASSLSVRTLARIDTQYF.

Many counts were recorded for this clone. The CDR3 end lies 3 residues beyond the end of the read and is filled in from the germline J gene. The chain is built from TRBV20-1 and TRBJ2-5; 12 bases align to TRBD1. The CDR3 runs to 16 residues. Germline V gives CDR1 DFQATT, CDR2 SNEGSKA (reference sequence). V dropped 6 bases and J dropped 5; count of bases not matched to a gene: 13. The sequenced part of the CDR3 DNA is TGCAGTGCCACCGACCGGGACAGGGGGCTCGGGGAGACC. Protein: CSATDRDRGLGET. The entire CDR3 reads CSATDRDRGLGETQYF.

This clone has a count of ten or more. The read is 3 residues too short to cover the CDR3 end, so that end is filled in from the germline J gene. The rearrangement links TRBV5-1 to TRBJ2-7, with 7 bases lining up with TRBD2. J lost 6 bases, V lost 4 bases, and 13 bases had no gene match. This CDR3 is built from 15 residues. In germline, CDR1 is SGHRS, CDR2 YFSETQ. CDR3 region: CASSPSGLIMGEQYF. The part of the CDR3 DNA that was read is TGCGCCAGCAGCCCTAGCGGCCTGATAATGGGCGAG.

In this sample, this clone turned up many times. The read comes to an end 3 residues before the CDR3 does, leaving the germline J gene to fill in the end. The chain recombines TRBV5-1 with TRBJ1-4; weak D call: TRBD1 (5 bases). Germline lookup yields CDR1 SGHRS and CDR2 YFSETQ. V lost 3 bases and J 4 bases, leaving 10 bases between the germline ends. The CDR3 runs to 14 residues. CDR3 amino acids: CASSSGDYNEKLFF. CDR3 DNA, as far as it was read: TGCGCCAGCAGCTCGGGGGACTATAATGAAAAA.

The sample holds many counts of this clone. The read ends 3 residues early relative to the CDR3; the germline J gene fills the gap. The J gene is TRBJ1-1, the V gene TRBV30; weak D call: TRBD1 (5 bases). Germline V CDR1 and CDR2: GTSNPN, SVGIG (reference sequence). The CDR3 is 12 residues long. V shed 3 bases and J shed 7 bases, with 12 bases lying between them. This CDR3 is CAWRQALSEAFF. The sequenced CDR3 bases are TGTGCCTGGAGACAGGCGTTGAGTGAA.

This clone was recorded many times. The read comes to an end 3 residues before the CDR3 does, leaving the germline J gene to fill in the end. The chain is built from TRBV19 and TRBJ1-1; a weak D match, TRBD1 (6 bases). This CDR3 contains 15 residues. Germline loops: CDR1 LNHDA, CDR2 SQIVND (reference sequence). V was cut by 4 bases and J by 4 bases, with 16 bases left in between. CDR3 DNA (partial): TGTGCCAGTAGTACAGCTGACGGAGGGGGCACTGAA. This encodes CASSTADGGGTE. The whole CDR3 protein is CASSTADGGGTEAFF.

This clone was found many times. The CDR3 goes on 3 residues after the read ends, and that part is filled in from the germline J gene. The chain recombines TRBV18 with TRBJ2-7; TRBD1 matches at 8 bases. From germline, CDR1 is KGHSH and CDR2 LQKENI. The CDR3 is 14 amino acids. J lost 6 bases, V lost 3 bases, and 7 bases had no gene match. CDR3 protein: CASSPGQGGSEQYF. The sequenced CDR3 bases are TGTGCCAGCTCACCCGGACAGGGTGGTAGCGAG.